The clone carrying this TCR beta chain is a singleton in its sample. The entry originates in a study of blood T cell repertoires in COVID-19. Study in general: T cells, B-cell-depleted T cells, or PBMCs supplied cDNA or gDNA.

In the original processing: Reference gene primers were amplified, and this amplification served to estimate nucleated cell counts. Sequenced by immunoSEQ multiplex PCR; TCRdb stores in-frame clones only, minus some. The V and J calls and clone size were taken over from that table, and D and trimming were inferred from the DNA. This sample has hundreds of thousands of clones, with 88% found just once. V trimming: 3 bases; J trimming: 0 bases; junction bases outside the gene matches: 8. The CDR3 length is 16 residues. Germline CDR1 DFQATT, CDR2 SNEGSKA (reference sequence). J is TRBJ1-3 and V is TRBV20-1, with 7 nucleotides matching TRBD1. The sequencing input was peripheral blood. The clonotype was recovered from an elderly man with acute or convalescent COVID-19. CDR3: CSASRAGGVSGNTIYF. The CDR3 DNA sequence: TGCAGTGCTAGTCGTGCAGGGGGTGTCTCTGGAAACACCATATATTTT.